This entry describes one T cell receptor (beta chain). Libraries were prepared by immunoSEQ multiplex PCR; TCRdb keeps only in-frame clonotypes and omits some of them. This table holds around 44,000 clones, approximately 94% found once. This specimen comes from a study of T cell changes during pregnancy in multiple sclerosis. The V end was cut by 5 bases, the J end by 2 bases, with 13 bases between. This CDR3 spans 14 amino acids. The V gene's germline CDR1 is LNHDA and CDR2 SQIVND (reference sequence). This sequence joins TRBV19 and TRBJ2-7, with no clear D. The sequence was obtained from a female donor with multiple sclerosis, enrolled in a pregnancy study. Source: CD8+ T cells from peripheral blood mononuclear cells, taken in the third trimester of pregnancy. Here the CDR3 DNA reads TGTGCCAGTAGTCCGGTCTCAGGCACCTACGAGCAGTACTTC. It is translated as CASSPVSGTYEQYF.